These 11 T cell receptor beta chains originate from one sample sequenced in a study of blood T cell repertoires in COVID-19. TCRdb's copy holds only in-frame clones and misses some; the assay was immunoSEQ multiplex PCR. The sample contains roughly 200,000 clones, 83% of which appear only once. Sequenced sample: PBMCs or T cells enriched from blood (not recorded which). These receptors all stem from a woman between 50 and 59 years old who had been exposed to COVID-19.

Points on this clone: This sample includes further DNA sequences coding for the same CDR3. DNA of the CDR3: TGTGCCAGCTCACCGAGACAAGGGGCGGCCTACGAGCAGTACTTC. Translating it yields CASSPRQGAAYEQYF. The chain carries TRBV18 and TRBJ2-7; D is possibly TRBD1 (5 bases). The CDR3 extends over 15 amino acids. Deletions cut 3 bases from V and 2 bases from J, with 14 bases between. In germline, CDR1 is KGHSH, CDR2 LQKENI.

The table lists this clone with a count of one. V and J are TRBV6-5 and TRBJ1-1, with D perhaps TRBD1 (5 bases). CDR3 length equals 14 residues. Trimming stripped 4 bases from V and 0 bases from J, with 9 bases between. The germline V gene encodes CDR1 MNHEY and CDR2 SVGAGI. As DNA, the CDR3 is TGTGCCAGCAGTTTCAGGGTCCTGAACACTGAAGCTTTCTTT. This translates into CASSFRVLNTEAFF.

The V call is TRBV24-1, the J call TRBJ2-2; 13 positions agree with TRBD2. CDR1 is KGHDR and CDR2 is SFDVKD in the germline V gene. This CDR3 has 17 amino acids. With 0 bases clipped from V and 6 bases from J, the junction kept 3 bases outside the gene matches. CDR3 sequence: CATSDLGTSGVAGELFF. The DNA for the CDR3 is TGTGCCACCAGTGATTTGGGGACTAGCGGGGTGGCCGGGGAGCTGTTTTTT.

The rearrangement links TRBV14 to TRBJ1-2; 7 nucleotides line up with TRBD1. Trimming cost V 0 bases and J 0 bases; bases outside gene matches: 10. This CDR3 is built from 18 residues. Germline V gene lookup returns CDR1 SGHDN and CDR2 FVKESK. The CDR3 bases are TGTGCCAGCAGCCAAGATTGGAGGGGGCGCTTCACTAACTATGGCTACACCTTC. Amino acid sequence: CASSQDWRGRFTNYGYTF.

This clone was seen a single time. The genes are TRBV4-3 and TRBJ2-3; maybe TRBD2 (7 bases). The CDR3 runs to 17 residues. Trimming stripped 0 bases from V and 1 base from J, with 14 bases between. Germline lookup yields CDR1 LGHNA and CDR2 YSLEER. The CDR3 here is CASSQDPGGLGTDTQYF. CDR3 nucleotides: TGCGCCAGCAGCCAAGACCCCGGGGGGCTTGGCACAGATACGCAGTATTTT.

This chain uses TRBV9 with TRBJ2-2; D unclear. V gave up 0 bases and J gave up 0 bases, with 9 bases separating them. Germline V CDR1 and CDR2: SGDLS, YYNGEE. The CDR3 spans 16 residues. The chain's CDR3 is CASSVALGPNTGELFF. The CDR3 DNA follows: TGTGCCAGCAGCGTAGCTCTAGGCCCGAACACCGGGGAGCTGTTTTTT.

The V gene is TRBV5-1, the J gene TRBJ2-3; the match to TRBD2 covers 14 bases. CDR1 is SGHRS, CDR2 YFSETQ, per germline. J was trimmed by 4 bases and V by 3 bases; bases with no gene match: 4. CDR3 length: 16 residues. The CDR3 here is CASSSLTSGGADTQYF. DNA for the CDR3: TGCGCCAGCAGCTCCCTGACTAGCGGGGGGGCAGATACGCAGTATTTT.

The rearrangement links TRBV5-1 to TRBJ1-2; 10 bases map to TRBD1. The CDR3 runs to 14 residues. Germline V gives CDR1 SGHRS, CDR2 YFSETQ. The V gene end was trimmed by 4 bases and the J gene end by 2 bases; junction bases not matched to a gene: 2. CDR3 amino acids: CASSVGQGNYGYTF. DNA of the CDR3: TGCGCCAGCAGCGTGGGACAGGGGAACTATGGCTACACCTTC.

This rearrangement joins TRBV13 to TRBJ1-1, with a possible D match to TRBD1 (5 bases). The CDR3 covers 13 residues. V was pared by 3 bases and J by 5 bases, with 10 bases between. CDR1 is PRHDT and CDR2 is FYEKMQ in the germline V gene (reference sequence). CDR3 nucleotide sequence: TGTGCCAGCAGCTTTGGTGCAGGGACTGAAGCTTTCTTT. Translation gives CASSFGAGTEAFF.

The chain combines TRBV27 with TRBJ2-1; D is perhaps TRBD1 (5 bases). Germline V gene sequence: CDR1 MNHEY, CDR2 SMNVEV (reference sequence). The CDR3 totals 13 residues. V lost 6 bases and J lost 5, with 11 bases in between. The CDR3 coding sequence is TGTGCCAGCAGCCAGGGTCCGAACAATGAGCAGTTCTTC. Its translation: CASSQGPNNEQFF.

The chain recombines TRBV11-3 with TRBJ2-1, with 9 bases lining up with TRBD1. Germline values: CDR1 SGHNT, CDR2 YENEEA. V lost 5 bases, J lost 7 bases, and 6 bases stayed unmatched. This CDR3 spans 14 amino acids. The CDR3 reads CASSPRTGENEQFF. The CDR3 DNA reads TGTGCCAGCAGCCCCCGGACAGGGGAGAATGAGCAGTTCTTC.